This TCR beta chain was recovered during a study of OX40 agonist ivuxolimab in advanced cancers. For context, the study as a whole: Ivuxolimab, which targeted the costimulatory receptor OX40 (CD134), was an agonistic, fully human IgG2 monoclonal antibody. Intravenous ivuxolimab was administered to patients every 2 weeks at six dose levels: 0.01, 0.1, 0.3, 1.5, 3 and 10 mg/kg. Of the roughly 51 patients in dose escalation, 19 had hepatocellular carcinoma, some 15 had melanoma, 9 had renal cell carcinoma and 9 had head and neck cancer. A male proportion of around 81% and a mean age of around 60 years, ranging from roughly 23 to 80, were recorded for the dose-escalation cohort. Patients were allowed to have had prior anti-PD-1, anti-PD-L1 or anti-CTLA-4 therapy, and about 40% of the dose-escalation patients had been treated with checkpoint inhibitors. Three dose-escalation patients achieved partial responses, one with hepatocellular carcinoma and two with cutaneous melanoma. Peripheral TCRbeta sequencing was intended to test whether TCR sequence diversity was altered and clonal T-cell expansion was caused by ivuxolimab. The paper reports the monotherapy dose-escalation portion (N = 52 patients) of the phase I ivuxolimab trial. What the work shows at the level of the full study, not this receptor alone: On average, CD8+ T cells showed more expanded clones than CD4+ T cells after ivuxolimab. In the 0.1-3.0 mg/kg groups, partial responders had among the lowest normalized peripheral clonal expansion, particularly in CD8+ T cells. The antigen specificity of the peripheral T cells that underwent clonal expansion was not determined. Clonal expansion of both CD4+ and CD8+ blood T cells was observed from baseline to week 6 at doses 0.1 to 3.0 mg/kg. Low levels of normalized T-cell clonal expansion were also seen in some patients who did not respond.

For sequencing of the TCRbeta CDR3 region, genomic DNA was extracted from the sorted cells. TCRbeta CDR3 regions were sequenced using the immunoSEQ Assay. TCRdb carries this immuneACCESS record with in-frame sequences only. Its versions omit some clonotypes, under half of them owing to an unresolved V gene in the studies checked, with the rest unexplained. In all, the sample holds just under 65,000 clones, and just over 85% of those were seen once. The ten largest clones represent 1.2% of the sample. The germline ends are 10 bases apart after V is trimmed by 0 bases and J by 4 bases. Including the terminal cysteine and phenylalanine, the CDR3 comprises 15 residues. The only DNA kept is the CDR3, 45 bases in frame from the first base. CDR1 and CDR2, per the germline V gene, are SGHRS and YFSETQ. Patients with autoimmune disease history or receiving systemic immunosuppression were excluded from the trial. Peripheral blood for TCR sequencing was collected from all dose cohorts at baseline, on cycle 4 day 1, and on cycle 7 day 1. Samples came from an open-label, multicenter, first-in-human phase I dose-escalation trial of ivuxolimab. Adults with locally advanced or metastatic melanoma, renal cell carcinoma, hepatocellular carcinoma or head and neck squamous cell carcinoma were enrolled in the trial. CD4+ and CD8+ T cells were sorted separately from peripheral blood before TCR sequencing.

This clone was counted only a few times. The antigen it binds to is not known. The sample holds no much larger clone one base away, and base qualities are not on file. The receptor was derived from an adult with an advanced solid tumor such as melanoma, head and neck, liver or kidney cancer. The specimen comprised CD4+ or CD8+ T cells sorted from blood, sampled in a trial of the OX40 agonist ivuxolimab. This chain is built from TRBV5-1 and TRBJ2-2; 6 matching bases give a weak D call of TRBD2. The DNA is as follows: TGCGCCAGCAGCTTGGGTAGGGAGGCCACCGGGGAGCTGTTTTTT. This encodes CASSLGREATGELFF.